These 5 T cell receptor beta chains originate from one sample sequenced in a study of blood T cell repertoires in COVID-19. Measured with immunoSEQ multiplex PCR; TCRdb has only the in-frame clones, and not every one. The sample consists of approximately 230,000 clones, roughly 80% of them appearing once. The sample consisted of peripheral blood. The receptors stem from a young man with active or convalescent COVID-19.

V usage is TRBV5-1 and J usage is TRBJ2-3, with a possible D match to TRBD2 (6 bases). The germline V gene encodes CDR1 SGHRS and CDR2 YFSETQ. Trimming took 4 bases from V and 4 from J, leaving 10 bases between them. The CDR3 has 13 amino acids. The CDR3 coding sequence is TGCGCCAGCAGCGGTACTAGCCCAGATACGCAGTATTTT. This encodes CASSGTSPDTQYF. Supplemented by reference TRBV5-1 and TRBJ2-3, the full variable domain reads KAGVTQTPRYLIKTRGQQVTLSCSPISGHRSVSWYQQTPGQGLQFLFEYFSETQRNKGNFPGRFSGRQFSNSRSEMNVSTLELGDSALYLCASSGTSPDTQYFGPGTRLTVL.

The chain carries TRBV4-2 and TRBJ2-7; tentatively, D is TRBD2 (5 bases). With 6 bases removed from V and 3 bases from J, the gap between germline ends came to 9 bases. The CDR3 totals 12 residues. The V gene's germline CDR1 is LGHNA and CDR2 YNFKEQ. The CDR3 nucleotides are TGTGCCAGCAGTCGCGCGGGCTACGAGCAGTACTTC. This gives the protein CASSRAGYEQYF.

The CDR3 protein is CASRGDRGSFGELFF. CDR3 coding DNA: TGTGCCAGCAGAGGGGACAGGGGGTCTTTCGGGGAGCTGTTTTTT. V and J are TRBV25-1 and TRBJ2-2, with 11 bases matching TRBD1. The germline V gene encodes CDR1 MGHDK and CDR2 SYGVNS. V lost 6 bases, J lost 7 bases, and 7 bases stayed unmatched. The CDR3 totals 15 residues.

This clone has a handful of counts. CDR3 bases: TGCAGCGGACTTTCGGGGACAGGGCATGGTGAGCAGTTCTTC. It encodes CSGLSGTGHGEQFF. The chain joins TRBV29-1 to TRBJ2-1; 9 bases are shared with TRBD1. The CDR3 is 14 residues long. Trimming took 7 bases from V and 9 from J; bases not matched to a gene: 13. Per the germline V gene, CDR1 is SQVTM and CDR2 is ANQGSEA.

V and J are TRBV6-5 and TRBJ1-1; 11 bases fit TRBD1. J gave up 3 bases and V 5 bases, and 5 bases lay outside the gene matches. Germline values: CDR1 MNHEY, CDR2 SVGAGI. The CDR3 extends over 15 amino acids. CDR3 DNA: TGTGCCAGCAGTCGGGACAGGGGGTTTTACACTGAAGCTTTCTTT. This encodes CASSRDRGFYTEAFF.